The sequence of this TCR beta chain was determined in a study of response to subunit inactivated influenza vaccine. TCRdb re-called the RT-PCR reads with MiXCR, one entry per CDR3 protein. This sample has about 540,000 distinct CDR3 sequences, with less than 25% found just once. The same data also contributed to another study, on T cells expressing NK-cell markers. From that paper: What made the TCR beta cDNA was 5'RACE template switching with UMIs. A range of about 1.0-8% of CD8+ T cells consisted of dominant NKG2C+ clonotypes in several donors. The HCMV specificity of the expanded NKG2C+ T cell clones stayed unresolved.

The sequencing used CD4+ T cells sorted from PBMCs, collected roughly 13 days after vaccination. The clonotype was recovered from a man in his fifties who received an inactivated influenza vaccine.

In DNA form, the CDR3 reads TGTGCCAGCAGCCTCCCCGGGACAGGAGGGGCAAAACTGTTTTTT. Its translation is CASSLPGTGGAKLFF. V gene TRBV3-1 combines with J gene TRBJ1-4; TRBD1 agrees at 8 bases. The germline V gene encodes CDR1 LGHDT and CDR2 YNNKEL (reference sequence). V dropped 4 bases and J dropped 10; count of bases not matched to a gene: 11. The CDR3 is made up of 15 amino acids. Looking up the rest from reference TRBV3-1 and TRBJ1-4 gives the full variable domain: DTAVSQTPKYLVTQMGNDKSIKCEQNLGHDTMYWYKQDSKKFLKIMFSYNNKELIINETVPNRFSPKSPDKAHLNLHINSLELGDSAVYFCASSLPGTGGAKLFFGSGTQLSVL.